This T cell receptor beta chain originates from a study of cytomegalovirus exposure and HLA in healthy donors. Overall study context: An early release of data contained approximately 80 million unique TCRs, which came from HLA-typed donors.

Both 60 Vbeta primers and 13 Jbeta primers went into the PCR. The protocol was immunoSEQ multiplex PCR, while the TCRdb copy is restricted to in-frame clones and leaves out a portion. The sample contains about 61,000 clones, 80% to 90% of which appear only once. V lost 0 bases and J 5 bases, leaving 12 bases between the germline ends. Per the germline V gene, CDR1 is MRHNA and CDR2 is SNTAGT. This CDR3 region has 15 residues. Regarding this clone: Its antigen is still unknown.

Broader study findings: In a later analysis, DRB1 alleles had the most associated TCRs; HLA-C alleles the fewest. A later analysis linked a missense DCLRE1C variant to TCR beta V- and J-gene trimming. There was a cluster of highly shared sequence variants that was likely a sequencing artifact.

The TCR was taken from a man aged 25 to 40 in good health and CMV-seropositive. The rearrangement joins TRBV6-4 to TRBJ2-3, with D tentatively TRBD2 (6 bases). The sequencing input was PBMCs. The CDR3 sequence is CASSDSWGEGDTQYF. In DNA form, the CDR3 reads TGTGCCAGCAGTGACTCGTGGGGGGAAGGAGATACGCAGTATTTT.